The 25 T cell receptor beta chains presented below share a single source sample, sequenced in a study of blood T cell repertoires in COVID-19. The data were produced by immunoSEQ multiplex PCR, yet TCRdb's version contains in-frame clones alone and is incomplete. Among 250,000 to 350,000 clones listed, around 82% were seen once. Sequencing input: peripheral blood. The receptors originated from a human donor with COVID-19, enrolled during active disease. The donor label of this sample is uncertain.

The V gene is TRBV7-9, the J gene TRBJ2-6, with D possibly being TRBD2 (5 bases). CDR1 is SEHNR and CDR2 is FQNEAQ in the germline V gene (reference sequence). V gave up 2 bases and J gave up 2 bases, with 7 bases separating them. The CDR3 has 15 residues. This CDR3 reads CASSLSGAGANVLTF. CDR3 DNA sequence: TGTGCCAGCAGCTTATCCGGGGCTGGGGCCAACGTCCTGACTTTC.

J is TRBJ2-3 and V is TRBV7-3, with D tentatively TRBD1 (6 bases). Trimming removed 5 bases at V and 5 bases at J, with 20 bases between. The germline V gene encodes CDR1 SGHTA and CDR2 FQGTGA. The CDR3 is made up of 16 amino acids. CDR3 region: CASSPSVTGLGDTQYF. The CDR3 DNA follows: TGTGCCAGCAGCCCCTCAGTTACAGGGTTGGGAGATACGCAGTATTTT.

The V gene is TRBV29-1, the J gene TRBJ2-5; D is perhaps TRBD1 (6 bases). Germline loops: CDR1 SQVTM, CDR2 ANQGSEA. This CDR3 is built from 13 residues. Here the CDR3 reads CTATVTGQETQYF. The CDR3, as DNA: TGCACCGCTACGGTGACAGGCCAAGAGACCCAGTACTTC.

CDR3 sequence reads: CATSSRTGTLYGYTF. CDR3 in DNA: TGTGCCACCAGCAGCCGTACAGGGACGCTCTATGGCTACACCTTC. The chain joins TRBV15 to TRBJ1-2, with D possibly matching TRBD1 (6 bases). V lost 3 bases, J lost 4 bases, and 15 bases lay in between. The CDR3 is made up of 15 amino acids. Germline V gene lookup returns CDR1 LNHNV and CDR2 YYDKDF (reference sequence). The full variable domain, completed using reference TRBV15 and TRBJ1-2, is DAMVIQNPRYQVTQFGKPVTLSCSQTLNHNVMYWYQQKSSQAPKLLFHYYDKDFNNEADTPDNFQSRRPNTSFCFLDIRSPGLGDTAMYLCATSSRTGTLYGYTFGSGTRLTVV.

This clone was counted only a few times. The chain has TRBV2 and TRBJ2-1; D perhaps matches TRBD2 (7 bases). Germline loops: CDR1 SNHLY, CDR2 FYNNEI. V was cut by 2 bases and J by 10 bases, with 15 bases left in between. The CDR3 is made up of 14 amino acids. CDR3 nucleotides: TGTGCCAGCAGTGAATGGAGGGGGGACTACGAGCAGTTCTTC. Its translation is CASSEWRGDYEQFF. Combining the CDR3 with reference TRBV2 and TRBJ2-1 gives the whole variable domain EPEVTQTPSHQVTQMGQEVILRCVPISNHLYFYWYRQILGQKVEFLVSFYNNEISEKSEIFDDQFSVERPDGSNFTLKIRSTKLEDSAMYFCASSEWRGDYEQFFGPGTRLTVL.

The rearrangement uses TRBV24-1 and TRBJ1-1; no firm D call. The V end lost 0 bases, the J end lost 5 bases, and 6 bases lay between the germline ends. CDR3 length: 13 residues. Germline CDR1 is KGHDR and CDR2 is SFDVKD. In nucleotides, the CDR3 is TGTGCCACCAGTGATTTGCAGTGGACTGAAGCTTTCTTT. Its protein product is CATSDLQWTEAFF.

The V call is TRBV5-4, the J call TRBJ2-1, with D maybe TRBD1 (6 bases). The V gene lost 4 bases and the J gene lost 9 bases, with 20 bases spanning the gap. From germline, CDR1 is SGHNT and CDR2 YYREEE (reference sequence). The CDR3 is 15 residues long. The CDR3 loop reads CASSPRVAGVGEQFF. The DNA of the CDR3 is TGTGCCAGCAGCCCCAGGGTGGCAGGGGTGGGTGAGCAGTTCTTC.

This clone was found once. This chain links TRBV11-1 with TRBJ2-7; 9 nucleotides agree with TRBD2. The CDR3 contains 16 residues. Unmatched junction bases numbered 8, after V lost 2 bases and J lost 3 bases. The germline V gene encodes CDR1 SGHAT and CDR2 FQDESV (reference sequence). CDR3 residues: CASSLSLAGPYYEQYF. Here the CDR3 DNA reads TGTGCCAGCAGCTTATCCCTAGCGGGGCCCTACTACGAGCAGTACTTC.

The chain is built from TRBV6-6 and TRBJ2-3, with D perhaps TRBD1 (5 bases). This CDR3 comprises 15 residues. V was cut by 10 bases and J by 0 bases, with 17 bases left in between. CDR1 and CDR2 (germline): MNHNY, SVGAGI (reference sequence). CDR3 amino acids: CATIPGRSSTDTQYF. CDR3 coding DNA: TGTGCCACAATCCCAGGGCGCTCTAGCACAGATACGCAGTATTTT.

This chain connects TRBV10-3 to TRBJ1-1; 8 bases fit TRBD1. The CDR3 loop spans 13 amino acids. Trimming at V came to 10 bases and at J to 1 base, leaving 5 bases not matched to a gene. Germline loops: CDR1 ENHRY, CDR2 SYGVKD. The CDR3 spells CATRQGRNTEAFF. In DNA form, the CDR3 reads TGTGCCACCCGACAGGGGAGGAACACTGAAGCTTTCTTT.

The V call is TRBV15, the J call TRBJ1-1; D is uncertain. This CDR3 is built from 16 residues. Trimming removed 1 base at V and 5 bases at J, with 17 bases between. Per the germline V gene, CDR1 is LNHNV and CDR2 is YYDKDF (reference sequence). DNA of the CDR3: TGTGCCACCAGCAGAGGGTCTGGGATTGGGAGGACTGAAGCTTTCTTT. Encoded protein: CATSRGSGIGRTEAFF. Full variable domain (remainder filled in from reference TRBV15 and TRBJ1-1): DAMVIQNPRYQVTQFGKPVTLSCSQTLNHNVMYWYQQKSSQAPKLLFHYYDKDFNNEADTPDNFQSRRPNTSFCFLDIRSPGLGDTAMYLCATSRGSGIGRTEAFFGQGTRLTVV.

The chain links TRBV7-3 to TRBJ2-1, with 7 bases matching TRBD2. The V and J ends lost 5 bases and 3 bases, in that order; junction bases with no gene match: 7. CDR1 and CDR2 from the germline V gene are SGHTA and FQGTGA. The CDR3 is 15 residues long. Here the CDR3 DNA reads TGTGCCAGCAGCCCCCCTGCGGGAGACTACAATGAGCAGTTCTTC. The encoded protein is CASSPPAGDYNEQFF.

V and J are TRBV15 and TRBJ2-3; 7 nucleotides align to TRBD2. CDR1 is LNHNV, CDR2 YYDKDF, per germline (reference sequence). V lost 8 bases and J lost 5; bases outside the gene matches: 10. This CDR3 has 14 residues. The CDR3 coding sequence is TGTGCCACCCCGACCGGATCGGGAGGAGATACGCAGTATTTT. It is translated as CATPTGSGGDTQYF.

V usage is TRBV11-2 and J usage is TRBJ2-1, with 12 bases matching TRBD2. Germline V gives CDR1 SGHAT, CDR2 FQNNGV. This CDR3 has 14 amino acids. The J segment lost 10 bases and the V segment lost 3 bases, leaving 4 bases of the junction unmatched. The CDR3 region is CASSFTSGRREQFF. The CDR3, as DNA: TGTGCCAGCAGCTTTACTAGCGGGAGGCGGGAGCAGTTCTTC. Full variable domain (outside the CDR3, taken from reference TRBV11-2 and TRBJ2-1): EAGVAQSPRYKIIEKRQSVAFWCNPISGHATLYWYQQILGQGPKLLIQFQNNGVVDDSQLPKDRFSAERLKGVDSTLKIQPAKLEDSAVYLCASSFTSGRREQFFGPGTRLTVL.

The chain has TRBV7-9 and TRBJ2-5; the D gene is possibly TRBD2 (6 bases). Germline CDR1 and CDR2: SEHNR and FQNEAQ (reference sequence). Trimming shortened V by 4 bases and J by 4 bases, and 16 bases separated the two germline ends. This CDR3 comprises 15 residues. In nucleotides, the CDR3 is TGTGCCAGCAGCTACCCCGAGCGGGCGGTAGAGACCCAGTACTTC. Translated: CASSYPERAVETQYF.

The chain has TRBV7-8 and TRBJ2-7; perhaps TRBD2 as D (7 bases). V was cut by 5 bases and J by 2 bases, with 25 bases left in between. Germline-derived CDR1 and CDR2 are SGHVS and FQNEAQ. The CDR3 has 18 residues. The CDR3 protein is CASSRVYNRGRGAYEQYF. In nucleotides, the CDR3 is TGTGCCAGCAGCCGAGTTTACAATAGGGGGAGGGGGGCCTACGAGCAGTACTTC.

The rearrangement links TRBV18 to TRBJ2-2, with 8 bases fitting TRBD1. Per germline, CDR1 KGHSH and CDR2 LQKENI. J gave up 1 base and V 0 bases, and 4 bases lay outside the gene matches. This CDR3 is 17 amino acids long. The CDR3 DNA sequence: TGTGCCAGCTCACCACCCCAGGGGACAGGGAACACCGGGGAGCTGTTTTTT. This translates into CASSPPQGTGNTGELFF.

The chain combines TRBV30 with TRBJ1-4; D is unclear. The CDR3 extends over 14 amino acids. Germline loops: CDR1 GTSNPN, CDR2 SVGIG (reference sequence). The V gene lost 1 base and the J gene lost 0 bases, with 6 bases spanning the gap. The CDR3 DNA reads as TGTGCCTGGAGTGGTGGAGCAACTAATGAAAAACTGTTTTTT. This gives the protein CAWSGGATNEKLFF.

With respect to this clone: This sample also contains other DNA sequences that code for the same CDR3. The chain couples TRBV2 to TRBJ2-7; D possibly corresponds to TRBD2 (5 bases). The CDR3 extends over 14 amino acids. Germline CDR1 SNHLY, CDR2 FYNNEI. V shed 4 bases and J shed 3 bases, with 13 bases lying between them. The CDR3: CASSVARDSYEQYF. The CDR3 nucleotides are TGTGCCAGCAGTGTAGCGAGGGATAGCTACGAGCAGTACTTC.

The genes are TRBV7-9 and TRBJ2-7; no definite D call. Germline V lookup: CDR1 SEHNR, CDR2 FQNEAQ (reference sequence). Trimming left V 1 base short and J 1 base short, with 8 bases between. This CDR3 contains 14 residues. In DNA, the CDR3 is TGTGCCAGCAGCTTAGAAGCCGATTCCTACGAGCAGTACTTC. Its protein product is CASSLEADSYEQYF.

Only one count was recorded for this clone. CDR3 residues: CASSLTLRQGFLYGYTF. As DNA, the CDR3 is TGTGCCAGCAGTCTTACCCTAAGACAGGGCTTTCTGTATGGCTACACCTTC. V and J are TRBV27 and TRBJ1-2; 7 bases are shared with TRBD1. V lost 5 bases, J lost 5 bases, and 17 bases stayed unmatched. Germline V gene lookup returns CDR1 MNHEY and CDR2 SMNVEV (reference sequence). There are 17 residues in the CDR3.

The chain employs TRBV7-2 and TRBJ2-1; TRBD2 is a possible D gene (6 bases). This CDR3 has 16 amino acids. Germline-derived CDR1 and CDR2 are SGHTA and FQGNSA. V lost 5 bases and J lost 2, with 16 bases in between. The CDR3 DNA is TGTGCCAGCAGCGCAGTGGGGGGAAATCCCTACAATGAGCAGTTCTTC. This encodes CASSAVGGNPYNEQFF. Variable domain in full (rest from reference TRBV7-2 and TRBJ2-1): GAGVSQSPSNKVTEKGKDVELRCDPISGHTALYWYRQSLGQGLEFLIYFQGNSAPDKSGLPSDRFSAERTGGSVSTLTIQRTQQEDSAVYLCASSAVGGNPYNEQFFGPGTRLTVL.

This chain uses TRBV25-1 with TRBJ1-6; no clear D gene. This CDR3 spans 14 amino acids. With 4 bases removed from V and 7 bases from J, the gap between germline ends came to 11 bases. The germline V gene has CDR1 MGHDK and CDR2 SYGVNS. The CDR3 loop is CASSVRGRNSPLHF. Written as DNA, the CDR3 is TGTGCCAGCAGTGTACGGGGAAGGAATTCACCCCTCCACTTT.

The chain links TRBV28 to TRBJ1-1, with D possibly TRBD1 on 6 matching bases. Germline assignment: CDR1 MDHEN and CDR2 SYDVKM. CDR3 size: 14 residues. The V end lost 2 bases, the J end lost 3 bases, and 10 bases lay between the germline ends. The DNA for the CDR3 is TGTGCCAGCAGTTTAGTCGCAGGGGACACTGAAGCTTTCTTT. This codes for CASSLVAGDTEAFF.

V gene TRBV5-4 combines with J gene TRBJ2-2; 9 nucleotides align to TRBD2. Germline CDR1 and CDR2: SGHNT and YYREEE (reference sequence). Trimming removed 4 bases from V and 4 bases from J; junction bases left unmatched: 11. The CDR3 contains 17 residues. The DNA for the CDR3 is TGTGCCAGCAGCCAGCCTAGCGGGACCTCCCTCACCGGGGAGCTGTTTTTT. Amino acids: CASSQPSGTSLTGELFF.